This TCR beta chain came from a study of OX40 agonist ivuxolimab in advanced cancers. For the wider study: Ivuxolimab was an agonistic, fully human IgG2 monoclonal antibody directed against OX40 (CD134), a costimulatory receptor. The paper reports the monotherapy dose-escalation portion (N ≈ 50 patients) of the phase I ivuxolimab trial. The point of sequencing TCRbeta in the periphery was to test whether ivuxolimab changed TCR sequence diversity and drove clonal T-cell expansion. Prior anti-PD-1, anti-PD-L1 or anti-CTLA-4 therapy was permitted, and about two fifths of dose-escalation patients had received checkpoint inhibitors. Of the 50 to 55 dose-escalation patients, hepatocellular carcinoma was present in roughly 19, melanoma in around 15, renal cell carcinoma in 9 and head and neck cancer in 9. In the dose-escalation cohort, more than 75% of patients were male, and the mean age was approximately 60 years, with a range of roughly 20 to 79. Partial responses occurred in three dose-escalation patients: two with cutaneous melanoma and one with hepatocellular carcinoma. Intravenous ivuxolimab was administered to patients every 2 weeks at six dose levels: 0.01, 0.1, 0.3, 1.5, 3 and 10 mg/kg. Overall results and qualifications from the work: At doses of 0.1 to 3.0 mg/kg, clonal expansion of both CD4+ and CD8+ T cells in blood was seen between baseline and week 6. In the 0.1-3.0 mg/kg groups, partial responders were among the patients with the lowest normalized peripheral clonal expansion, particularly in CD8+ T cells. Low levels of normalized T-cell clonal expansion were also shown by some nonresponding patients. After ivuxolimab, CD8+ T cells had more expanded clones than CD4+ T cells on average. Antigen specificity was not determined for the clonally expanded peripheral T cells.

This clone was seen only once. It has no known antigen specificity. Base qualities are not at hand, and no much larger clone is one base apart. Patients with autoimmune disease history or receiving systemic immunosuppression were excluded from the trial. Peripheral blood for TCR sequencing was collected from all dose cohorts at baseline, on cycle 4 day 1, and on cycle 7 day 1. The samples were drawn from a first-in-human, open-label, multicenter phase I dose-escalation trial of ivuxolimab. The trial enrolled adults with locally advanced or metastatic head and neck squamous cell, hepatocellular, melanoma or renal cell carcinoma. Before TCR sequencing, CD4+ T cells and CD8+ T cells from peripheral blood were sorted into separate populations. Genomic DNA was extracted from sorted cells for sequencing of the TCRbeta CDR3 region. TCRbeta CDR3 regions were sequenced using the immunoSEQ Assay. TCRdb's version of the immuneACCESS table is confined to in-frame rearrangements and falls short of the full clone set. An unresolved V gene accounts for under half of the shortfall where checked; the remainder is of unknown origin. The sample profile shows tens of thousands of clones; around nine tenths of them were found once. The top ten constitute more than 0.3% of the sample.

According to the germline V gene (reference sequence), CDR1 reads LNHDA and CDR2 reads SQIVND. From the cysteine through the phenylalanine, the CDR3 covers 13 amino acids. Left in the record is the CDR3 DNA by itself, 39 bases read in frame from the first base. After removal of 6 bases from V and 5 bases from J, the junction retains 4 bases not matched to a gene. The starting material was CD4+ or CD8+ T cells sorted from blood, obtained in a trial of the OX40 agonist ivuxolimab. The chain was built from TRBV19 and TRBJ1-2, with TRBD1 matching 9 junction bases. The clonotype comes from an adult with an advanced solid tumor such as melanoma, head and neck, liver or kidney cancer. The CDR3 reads CASRGQGYYGYTF. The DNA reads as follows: TGTGCCAGTAGGGGACAGGGTTATTATGGCTACACCTTC.